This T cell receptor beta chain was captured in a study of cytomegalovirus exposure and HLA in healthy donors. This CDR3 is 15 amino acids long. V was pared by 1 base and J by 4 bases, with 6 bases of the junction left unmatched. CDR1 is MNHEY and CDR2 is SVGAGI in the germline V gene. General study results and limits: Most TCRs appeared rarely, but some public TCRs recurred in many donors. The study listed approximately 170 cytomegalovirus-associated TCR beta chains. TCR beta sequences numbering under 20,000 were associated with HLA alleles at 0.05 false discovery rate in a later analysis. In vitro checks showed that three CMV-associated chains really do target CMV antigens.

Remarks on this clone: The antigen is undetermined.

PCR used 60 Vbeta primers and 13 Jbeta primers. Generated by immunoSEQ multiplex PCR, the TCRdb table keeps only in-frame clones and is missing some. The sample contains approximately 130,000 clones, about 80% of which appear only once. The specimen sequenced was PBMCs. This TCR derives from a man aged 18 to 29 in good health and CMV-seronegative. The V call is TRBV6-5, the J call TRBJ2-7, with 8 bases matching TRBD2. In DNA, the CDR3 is TGTGCCAGCAGTTACTGGGGCGGGGGGCTGTACGAGCAGTACTTC. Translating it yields CASSYWGGGLYEQYF.